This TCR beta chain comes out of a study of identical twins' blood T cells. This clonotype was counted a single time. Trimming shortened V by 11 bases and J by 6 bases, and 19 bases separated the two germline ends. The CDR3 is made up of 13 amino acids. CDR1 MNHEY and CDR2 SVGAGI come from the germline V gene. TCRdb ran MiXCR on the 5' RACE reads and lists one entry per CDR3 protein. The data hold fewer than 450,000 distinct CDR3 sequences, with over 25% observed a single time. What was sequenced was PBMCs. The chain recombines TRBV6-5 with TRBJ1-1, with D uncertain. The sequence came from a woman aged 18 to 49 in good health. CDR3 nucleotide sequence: TGTGCCGGCCGAGGATCCATGGGCCCTGAAGCTTTCTTT. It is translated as CAGRGSMGPEAFF.